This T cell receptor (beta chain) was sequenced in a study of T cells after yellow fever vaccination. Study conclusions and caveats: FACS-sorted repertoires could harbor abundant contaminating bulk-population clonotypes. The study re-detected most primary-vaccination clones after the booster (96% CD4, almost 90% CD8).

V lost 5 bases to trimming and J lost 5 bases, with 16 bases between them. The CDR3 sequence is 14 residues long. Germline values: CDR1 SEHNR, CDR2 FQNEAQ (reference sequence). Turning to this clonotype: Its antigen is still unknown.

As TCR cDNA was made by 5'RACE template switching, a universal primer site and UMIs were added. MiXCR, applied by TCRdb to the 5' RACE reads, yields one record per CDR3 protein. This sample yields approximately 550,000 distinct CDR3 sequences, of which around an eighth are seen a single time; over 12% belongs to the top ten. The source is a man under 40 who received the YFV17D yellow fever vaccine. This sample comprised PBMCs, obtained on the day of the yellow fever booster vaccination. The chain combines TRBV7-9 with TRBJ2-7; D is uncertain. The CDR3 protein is CASSPRTNGDEQYF. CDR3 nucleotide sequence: TGTGCCAGCAGCCCTCGGACGAACGGCGACGAGCAGTACTTC.